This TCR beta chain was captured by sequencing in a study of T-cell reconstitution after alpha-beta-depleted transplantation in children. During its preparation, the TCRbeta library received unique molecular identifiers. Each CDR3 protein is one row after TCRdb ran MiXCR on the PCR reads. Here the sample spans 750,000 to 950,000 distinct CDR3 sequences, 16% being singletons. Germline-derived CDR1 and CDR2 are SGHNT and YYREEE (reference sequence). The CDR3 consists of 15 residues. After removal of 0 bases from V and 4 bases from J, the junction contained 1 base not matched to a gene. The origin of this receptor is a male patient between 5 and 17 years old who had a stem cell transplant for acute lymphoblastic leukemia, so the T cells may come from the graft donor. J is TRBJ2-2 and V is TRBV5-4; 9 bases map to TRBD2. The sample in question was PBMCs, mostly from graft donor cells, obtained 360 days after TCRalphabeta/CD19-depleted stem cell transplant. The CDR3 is CASSLVSGGTGELFF. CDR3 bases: TGTGCCAGCAGCTTGGTTAGCGGGGGCACCGGGGAGCTGTTTTTT.